The 3 T cell receptor beta chains below all came from one sample that was sequenced in a study of control samples from healthy donors and cancer patients. Profiled with immunoSEQ multiplex PCR; TCRdb holds only in-frame clones, not every one. Among some 89,000 clones listed, under 90% were seen once. Specimen: blood. The receptors were gathered from a middle-aged woman in good health.

In this sample, this clone turned up once. V gene TRBV19 combines with J gene TRBJ1-4; 7 nucleotides match TRBD1. Germline V gives CDR1 LNHDA, CDR2 SQIVND (reference sequence). The CDR3 has 15 amino acids. V was pared by 3 bases and J by 9 bases, with 10 bases of the junction left unmatched. CDR3 nucleotide sequence: TGTGCCAGTAGTATCCAACAGGGGCCTCGACAAAAACTGTTTTTT. This translates into CASSIQQGPRQKLFF.

The chain recombines TRBV5-4 with TRBJ2-3; a possible D gene is TRBD2 (6 bases). In germline, CDR1 is SGHNT, CDR2 YYREEE (reference sequence). V dropped 1 base and J dropped 2 bases, with 17 bases sitting between them. CDR3 length equals 17 residues. In DNA, the CDR3 is TGTGCCAGCAGCTTGACCACGGGACTCCCAAACACAGATACGCAGTATTTT. Translation: CASSLTTGLPNTDTQYF.

This chain uses TRBV19 with TRBJ2-3; perhaps TRBD2 as D (6 bases). This CDR3 is 17 amino acids long. The germline CDR1 and CDR2 sequences are LNHDA and SQIVND (reference sequence). The V end lost 5 bases, the J end lost 0 bases, and 18 bases lay between the germline ends. CDR3 sequence: CASSPPRGIGSTDTQYF. For the CDR3, the DNA is TGTGCCAGTAGTCCCCCCCGGGGGATTGGTAGCACAGATACGCAGTATTTT. Drawing the rest from reference TRBV19 and TRBJ2-3, the complete variable domain is DGGITQSPKYLFRKEGQNVTLSCEQNLNHDAMYWYRQDPGQGLRLIYYSQIVNDFQKGDIAEGYSVSREKKESFPLTVTSAQKNPTAFYLCASSPPRGIGSTDTQYFGPGTRLTVL.